Listed below are T cell receptor beta chains from one sample, sequenced in a study of blood T cell repertoires in COVID-19. Generated by immunoSEQ multiplex PCR, the TCRdb table keeps only in-frame clones and is missing some. The sample lists 25,000 to 35,000 clones, 80% to 90% occurring once. What was sequenced was peripheral blood. All receptors come from a human donor in a cohort sampled during active COVID-19. The CDR3 runs from the conserved cysteine through the conserved F or W. The D gene is left open where the match is weak. Clone size is not always given. Where it is, it says once, few, many or a class for expanded clones.

j_gene	v_gene	d_gene	abundance	CDR3aa	CDR3nt
TRBJ1-2	TRBV24-1	.	.	CATSLIQLIYGYTF	TGTGCCACCAGTCTTATACAGCTGATCTATGGCTACACCTTC
TRBJ2-5	TRBV5-6	TRBD2	.	CASSWVSGGDDEETQYF	TGTGCCAGCAGCTGGGTTAGCGGGGGGGACGATGAAGAGACCCAGTACTTC
TRBJ2-7	TRBV7-8	.	.	CASSRTGGRGDEQYF	TGTGCCAGCAGCAGAACAGGAGGGCGAGGGGACGAGCAGTACTTC
TRBJ2-7	TRBV5-1	TRBD1	.	CASSLGDRAYEQYF	TGCGCCAGCAGCTTGGGTGACAGGGCCTACGAGCAGTACTTC
TRBJ2-7	TRBV19	TRBD1	.	CASSKRDRAYEQYF	TGTGCCAGTAGTAAACGGGACAGAGCCTACGAGCAGTACTTC
TRBJ2-5	TRBV2	TRBD2	.	CASSAGTSGGQETQYF	TGTGCCAGCAGTGCCGGGACTAGCGGGGGGCAAGAGACCCAGTACTTC
TRBJ1-6	TRBV6-6	.	.	CASSSQDNSPLHF	TGTGCCAGCAGTTCACAGGATAATTCACCCCTCCACTTT
TRBJ2-5	TRBV5-1	TRBD2	.	CASSLSGGVETQYF	TGCGCCAGCAGCTTAAGCGGGGGGGTCGAGACCCAGTACTTC
TRBJ2-7	TRBV12-3/TRBV12-4	TRBD1	.	CASSLGQVYEQYF	TGTGCCAGCAGTCTAGGACAGGTCTACGAGCAGTACTTC
TRBJ1-2	TRBV5-1	.	.	CASSLDQYGYTF	TGCGCCAGCAGCTTGGATCAGTATGGCTACACCTTC
TRBJ2-4	TRBV7-9	.	once	CASSRRPEGNIQYF	TGTGCCAGCAGCCGCCGACCCGAGGGAAACATTCAGTACTTC
TRBJ2-7	TRBV12-3/TRBV12-4	.	.	CASSLVQSYEQYF	TGTGCCAGCAGTTTAGTTCAGTCCTACGAGCAGTACTTC
TRBJ2-2	TRBV6-6	TRBD2	.	CASSSGGAVGELFF	TGTGCCAGCAGTTCCGGGGGGGCCGTCGGGGAGCTGTTTTTT
TRBJ2-1	TRBV18	TRBD1	.	CASSPRQGYNEQFF	TGTGCCAGCTCACCACGACAGGGTTACAATGAGCAGTTCTTC
TRBJ2-3	TRBV5-1	TRBD2	.	CASSLSAGGPTDTQYF	TGCGCCAGCAGCTTGAGTGCGGGGGGCCCCACAGATACGCAGTATTTT
TRBJ2-2	TRBV5-1	TRBD2	once	CASSPRGRATGELFF	TGCGCCAGCAGCCCCCGAGGGAGGGCCACCGGGGAGCTGTTTTTT
TRBJ2-7	TRBV19	.	.	CASSIGRSSYEQYF	TGTGCCAGTAGTATAGGCAGAAGCTCCTACGAGCAGTACTTC
TRBJ2-5	TRBV6-1	TRBD1	few	CASSEGTGWGQETQYF	TGTGCCAGCAGTGAAGGGACAGGATGGGGACAAGAGACCCAGTACTTC
TRBJ1-3	TRBV4-1	.	.	CASSQEGTSSGNTIYF	TGCGCCAGCAGCCAAGAGGGGACTTCCTCTGGAAACACCATATATTTT
TRBJ1-2	TRBV5-8	.	.	CASSLAASGIYGYTF	TGTGCCAGCAGCTTGGCGGCTTCGGGAATCTATGGCTACACCTTC
TRBJ1-4	TRBV15	.	.	CATSRGGDEKLFF	TGTGCCACCAGCCGGGGAGGGGACGAAAAACTGTTTTTT
TRBJ2-2	TRBV3-1/TRBV3-2	TRBD2	.	CASSQAGTGGRLTGELFF	TGTGCCAGCAGCCAAGCTGGGACGGGGGGGCGCCTCACCGGGGAGCTGTTTTTT
TRBJ2-7	TRBV10-2	.	.	CASSAPSGVSYEQYF	TGCGCCAGCAGTGCACCTTCAGGGGTCTCCTACGAGCAGTACTTC
TRBJ1-5	TRBV6-5	.	.	CASSRRQSNQPQHF	TGTGCCAGCAGCCGCCGACAGAGCAATCAGCCCCAGCATTTT
TRBJ1-1	TRBV15	TRBD1	.	CATSRDGQGDTEAFF	TGTGCCACCAGCAGAGATGGGCAGGGGGACACTGAAGCTTTCTTT
TRBJ2-6	TRBV19	TRBD2	.	CASSIRGGSGANVLTF	TGTGCCAGTAGTATCCGGGGGGGCTCTGGGGCCAACGTCCTGACTTTC
TRBJ1-1	TRBV5-4	.	.	CASRSRAMNTEAFF	TGTGCCAGCAGGTCCAGGGCGATGAACACTGAAGCTTTCTTT
TRBJ1-4	TRBV6-5	.	.	CASRRANEKLFF	TGTGCCTCTAGGCGAGCTAATGAAAAACTGTTTTTT
TRBJ1-2	TRBV4-2	TRBD1	.	CASSLVPTGDYGYTF	TGTGCCAGCAGCCTGGTACCGACAGGGGACTATGGCTACACCTTC
TRBJ1-2	TRBV10-1	.	few	CASSETGNYGYTF	TGCGCCAGCAGTGAGACAGGCAACTATGGCTACACCTTC
TRBJ1-2	TRBV6-6	.	.	CASTLGRGVLNYGYTF	TGTGCCAGCACTCTGGGACGGGGGGTCCTAAACTATGGCTACACCTTC
TRBJ1-6	TRBV19	TRBD1	few	CASGTGGLGSPLHF	TGTGCCAGCGGGACAGGGGGTTTAGGTTCACCCCTCCACTTT
TRBJ2-7	TRBV5-1	TRBD2	once	CASSRSRGVWEQYF	TGCGCCAGCAGCCGATCCCGGGGGGTGTGGGAGCAGTACTTC
TRBJ1-1	TRBV5-5	.	.	CASSLHDTKNTEAFF	TGTGCCAGCAGCTTACATGACACGAAAAACACTGAAGCTTTCTTT
TRBJ2-2	TRBV21-1	.	once	CASSSRHPAGELFF	TGTGCCAGCAGCTCCCGACACCCCGCCGGGGAGCTGTTTTTT
TRBJ2-7	TRBV18	.	.	CASSPGTGYEQYF	TGTGCCAGCTCTCCCGGGACTGGCTACGAGCAGTACTTC
TRBJ2-4	TRBV5-4	.	.	CASSSPGQTIAKNIQYF	TGTGCCAGCAGCTCCCCTGGACAGACGATAGCCAAAAACATTCAGTACTTC
TRBJ2-1	TRBV7-3	TRBD2	.	CASSLITSGVGEQFF	TGTGCCAGCAGCTTAATAACTAGCGGGGTTGGTGAGCAGTTCTTC
TRBJ1-4	TRBV28	.	once	CASSSGEKLFF	TGTGCCAGCAGTTCGGGAGAAAAACTGTTTTTT
TRBJ1-1	TRBV5-4	.	.	CASSMRTAASAAFF	TGTGCCAGCAGCATGAGGACAGCGGCTAGTGCAGCTTTCTTT
TRBJ1-2	TRBV2	.	few	CASGQPRGYTF	TGTGCCAGCGGGCAGCCGCGAGGCTACACCTTC